This entry is about one T cell receptor (beta chain). TCRdb reprocessed the 5' RACE reads and keeps a single row for each CDR3 protein, giving no DNA. Here the sample table reports approximately 22,000 distinct CDR3 sequences. This entry belongs to a study of T cells expressing NK-cell markers. The wider study: Each TCR beta repertoire originated in sorted T cells that were CD3+CD56+NKG2C+, CD3+CD56+NKG2C- or CD3+CD56-NKG2C+.

The germline V gene has CDR1 KGHSH and CDR2 LQKENI. There are 12 residues in the CDR3. The sequenced material came from blood T cells: a sorted CD56 or NKG2C T cell subset, CD4+ or CD8+ T cells, or bulk PBMC T cells (not recorded which). The clonotype comes from a man between 18 and 69 years old in good health. The V and J genes are TRBV18 and TRBJ1-1; the D gene TCRdb calls, TRBD1, cannot be checked with no DNA. The CDR3 reads CASTQGGTEAFF.